A selection of T cell receptor beta chains follows, all from one sample in a study of cytomegalovirus exposure and HLA in healthy donors. The method was immunoSEQ multiplex PCR; TCRdb's version includes in-frame clones alone and lacks a portion of them. The sample lists over 130,000 clones; 75% to 85% were seen once. Source material: PBMCs. All receptors come from a woman in her thirties or forties in good health and CMV-seropositive. The CDR3 runs from the conserved cysteine through the conserved F or W. D genes are given only for firm matches. Only part of the rows carry a size: once, few, many, or a class if the clone is expanded.

>TRBJ1-3|TRBV18|TRBD1|-
CASSLQTGNSGNTIYF
TGTGCCAGCTCACTGCAGACAGGGAACTCTGGAAACACCATATATTTT
>TRBJ2-7|TRBV6-5|-|-
CASSYKISSYEQYF
TGTGCCAGCAGTTACAAGATTAGCTCCTACGAGCAGTACTTC
>TRBJ2-2|TRBV5-4|TRBD2|-
CASSLPGLAGGTGNTGELFF
TGTGCCAGCAGCTTGCCGGGACTAGCGGGAGGAACGGGGAACACCGGGGAGCTGTTTTTT
>TRBJ2-1|TRBV19|TRBD2|-
CASSIGGTSRLQFF
TGTGCCAGTAGTATAGGTGGGACTAGCAGATTACAGTTCTTC
>TRBJ2-7|TRBV28|TRBD2|-
CASGYTELAGHEQYF
TGTGCCAGCGGGTACACTGAACTAGCGGGCCACGAGCAGTACTTC
>TRBJ2-1|TRBV4-1|TRBD2|few
CASSQDVASGYNEQFF
TGCGCCAGCAGCCAAGACGTAGCTAGCGGATACAATGAGCAGTTCTTC
>TRBJ2-1|TRBV27|-|-
CASAPGRTRIHEQFF
TGTGCCAGCGCTCCGGGGAGGACGCGGATCCATGAGCAGTTCTTC
>TRBJ1-3|TRBV5-1|TRBD1|-
CASSSGTGTVGNTIYF
TGCGCCAGCAGCTCCGGGACAGGGACGGTCGGAAACACCATATATTTT
>TRBJ2-3|TRBV4-1|TRBD2|-
CASSWTSGTSTDTQYF
TGCGCCAGCAGCTGGACTAGCGGGACTAGCACAGATACGCAGTATTTT
>TRBJ1-6|TRBV5-6|TRBD1|once
CASRSRDRIILNSPLHF
TGTGCCAGCAGGAGTCGGGACAGGATAATATTAAATTCACCCCTCCACTTT
>TRBJ2-7|TRBV5-8|-|-
CASSSLGLAHSYEQYF
TGTGCCAGCAGCTCCCTCGGGCTAGCGCATTCCTACGAGCAGTACTTC
>TRBJ2-5|TRBV28|TRBD1|-
CASSVTGAGETQYF
TGTGCCAGCAGTGTGACAGGGGCGGGGGAGACCCAGTACTTC
>TRBJ2-1|TRBV6-5|TRBD2|-
CASSSGTSGVKFF
TGTGCCAGCAGTTCCGGGACTAGCGGGGTCAAGTTCTTC
>TRBJ2-1|TRBV7-9|-|-
CASSPPVINEQFF
TGTGCCAGCAGCCCCCCGGTCATCAATGAGCAGTTCTTC
>TRBJ1-2|TRBV27|-|-
CASSSWGGQKVGGYTF
TGTGCCAGCAGTTCTTGGGGCGGACAAAAGGTGGGAGGCTACACCTTC
>TRBJ1-2|TRBV2|-|-
CASSEAPGPSGYGYTF
TGTGCCAGCAGTGAAGCTCCAGGCCCCTCTGGTTATGGCTACACCTTC
>TRBJ2-3|TRBV6-1|TRBD2|few
CASTTRTSGTDTQYF
TGTGCCAGCACCACTAGAACTAGCGGCACAGATACGCAGTATTTT
>TRBJ2-1|TRBV27|TRBD2|-
CASSLWASGSYEQFF
TGTGCCAGCAGTTTATGGGCTAGCGGGAGTTATGAGCAGTTCTTC